The entry below describes one T cell receptor (beta chain). The antigen is not known. CDR3 regions were amplified by Arm-PCR using iRepertoire HTBI primers to build TCR beta libraries. One entry per CDR3 protein, called by TCRdb with MiXCR from the multiplex PCR reads. The sample has hundreds of thousands of distinct CDR3 sequences; about 20% are singletons. This entry comes from a study of regulatory T cells in long-lasting Graves disease. The study's findings and limits: TRBV28, TRBJ1-2 and TRBJ2-5 were favored in persistent disease.

The CDR3 is 17 residues long. Losses at the gene ends were 4 bases for V and 5 bases for J; bases not matched to a gene: 12. Specified time point: persistent/refractory GD, antithyroid drugs over 5 years with positive TRAb. TCR sequences were obtained from RNA taken from PBMCs. The J gene is TRBJ2-2, the V gene TRBV12-3 or TRBV12-4; 8 nucleotides match TRBD2. The source was peripheral blood mononuclear cells (PBMCs), collected when the disease was refractory, from a patient treated with antithyroid drugs. This TCR came from a female donor with Graves disease. CDR3 sequence: CASSYGLSGSMTGELFF. In DNA, the CDR3 is TGTGCCAGCAGTTACGGACTAAGCGGGAGTATGACCGGGGAGCTGTTTTTT.